Shown below are 26 T cell receptor beta chains from a single sample sequenced in a study of PD-1 blockade in classical Hodgkin lymphoma. The data were produced by immunoSEQ multiplex PCR, yet TCRdb's version contains in-frame clones alone and is incomplete. The repertoire consists of approximately 27,000 clones, with around 79% occurring once and the leading ten covering less than 20%. Time point given: cycle 4 day 1 (C4D1), after five to seven weeks of nivolumab. After autologous stem cell transplantation all patients relapsed, and prior brentuximab vedotin exposure differed between cohorts. This sample comprised peripheral blood mononuclear cells (PBMCs), obtained before the fourth cycle of nivolumab. These receptors originate from a human donor with classical Hodgkin lymphoma.

CDR3 nucleotide sequence: TGTGCCAGCAGTGAGGGCCGGCCCTCAGATACGCAGTATTTT. It yields the protein CASSEGRPSDTQYF. The rearrangement uses TRBV6-6 and TRBJ2-3, with a tentative D call TRBD2 (5 bases). V was shortened by 5 bases and J by 4 bases, with 13 bases between the two germline ends. The CDR3 spans 14 residues. CDR1 is MNHNY and CDR2 is SVGAGI in the germline V gene (reference sequence).

This clone was detected only once. The gene calls are TRBV30 and TRBJ2-7; TRBD1 matches at 9 bases. The germline V gene has CDR1 GTSNPN and CDR2 SVGIG (reference sequence). CDR3 size: 13 residues. The junction had 7 bases not matched to a gene; V was cut back by 5 bases and J by 5 bases. CDR3 residues: CAWAPGQGDEQYF. The CDR3 nucleotides read TGTGCCTGGGCACCGGGACAGGGTGACGAGCAGTACTTC.

The chain employs TRBV25-1 and TRBJ2-1; D might be TRBD1 (5 bases). Between the trimmed V and J ends, which lost 2 bases and 2 bases, there was a span of 10 bases. Per germline, CDR1 MGHDK and CDR2 SYGVNS. This CDR3 comprises 15 residues. Written as DNA, the CDR3 is TGTGCCAGCAGTGAAGTCGAAGGGGCCTACAATGAGCAGTTCTTC. It encodes CASSEVEGAYNEQFF.

The chain uses TRBV5-5 and TRBJ2-2; 11 bases fit TRBD1. This CDR3 has 15 amino acids. Looked up from germline, CDR1 is SGHKS and CDR2 is YYEKEE (reference sequence). After removal of 5 bases from V and 7 bases from J, the junction contained 7 bases not matched to a gene. CDR3 sequence: CASSSGTGGFGELFF. CDR3 nucleotides: TGTGCCAGCAGTTCCGGGACAGGGGGTTTCGGGGAGCTGTTTTTT. The full variable domain, rest sourced from reference TRBV5-5 and TRBJ2-2, is DAGVTQSPTHLIKTRGQQVTLRCSPISGHKSVSWYQQVLGQGPQFIFQYYEKEERGRGNFPDRFSARQFPNYSSELNVNALLLGDSALYLCASSSGTGGFGELFFGEGSRLTVL.

The chain recombines TRBV6-1 with TRBJ2-2, with 7 nucleotides matching TRBD2. Germline assignment: CDR1 MNHNS and CDR2 SASEGT. V trimming: 5 bases; J trimming: 9 bases; junction bases outside the gene matches: 12. This CDR3 region has 15 residues. The CDR3 is CASSPQRGPARELFF. The DNA of the CDR3 is TGTGCCAGCAGTCCCCAGCGGGGACCTGCCCGGGAGCTGTTTTTT.

This chain uses TRBV10-3 with TRBJ1-2; TRBD1 matches at 9 bases. With V trimmed by 6 bases and J by 4 bases, 6 bases remained unmatched. In germline, CDR1 is ENHRY, CDR2 SYGVKD. This CDR3 has 14 amino acids. CDR3 in DNA: TGTGCCATCAGCGACAGGGGGAGTGGCTATGGCTACACCTTC. It is translated as CAISDRGSGYGYTF.

V usage is TRBV27 and J usage is TRBJ2-1; possibly TRBD1 for D (5 bases). The CDR3 totals 13 residues. Germline CDR1 reads MNHEY; CDR2 reads SMNVEV (reference sequence). Trimming removed 3 bases at V and 4 bases at J, with 7 bases between. The CDR3 DNA follows: TGTGCCAGCAGTTTGACAGAATACAATGAGCAGTTCTTC. It encodes CASSLTEYNEQFF.

The gene calls are TRBV6-4 and TRBJ2-5; D unresolved. CDR1 is MRHNA, CDR2 SNTAGT, per germline. V was clipped by 4 bases and J by 5 bases, with 17 bases between them. This CDR3 has 15 amino acids. This CDR3 is CASSGRVVSRETQYF. The CDR3 DNA sequence: TGTGCCAGCAGTGGCCGTGTGGTGTCTAGGGAGACCCAGTACTTC.

The rearrangement joins TRBV28 to TRBJ2-7; 8 bases line up with TRBD2. Losses at the gene ends were 6 bases for V and 3 bases for J; bases not matched to a gene: 10. The CDR3 is 15 amino acids. Germline loops: CDR1 MDHEN, CDR2 SYDVKM. The CDR3 loop is CASRSGGDNNYEQYF. CDR3 bases: TGTGCCAGCAGGTCGGGGGGGGACAACAACTACGAGCAGTACTTC.

This clone was seen more than once but under ten times. This chain connects TRBV11-2 to TRBJ2-1, with 8 bases that match TRBD1. The CDR3 consists of 14 residues. Germline-derived CDR1 and CDR2 are SGHAT and FQNNGV. J gave up 9 bases and V 5 bases, and 9 bases lay outside the gene matches. CDR3 loop: CASSMRPGQGEQFF. As DNA, the CDR3 is TGTGCCAGCAGCATGAGACCCGGACAGGGTGAGCAGTTCTTC.

This clone was seen once. The chain joins TRBV28 to TRBJ2-2; 13 bases match TRBD2. The trim removed 7 bases at V and 7 bases at J, leaving 9 bases unmatched. The CDR3 has 16 amino acids. Germline lookup yields CDR1 MDHEN and CDR2 SYDVKM. The CDR3 region has the DNA TGTGCCAGCAACCTACTAGCGGGGGGGCCAAACGGGGAGCTGTTTTTT. Residues: CASNLLAGGPNGELFF.

This clone was seen more than once but under ten times. At the DNA level, this CDR3 is encoded by other sequences in the same sample as well. The V gene is TRBV27, the J gene TRBJ2-3; D might be TRBD2 (7 bases). Per germline, CDR1 MNHEY and CDR2 SMNVEV (reference sequence). The CDR3 is made up of 14 amino acids. The V end was cut by 5 bases, the J end by 1 base, with 10 bases between. The CDR3 loop reads CASSTRGRTDTQYF. The CDR3 DNA reads TGTGCCAGCAGTACGCGGGGGCGCACAGATACGCAGTATTTT.

DNA for the CDR3: TGTGCCAGCACTTCCCAGGGGGCACTCTACGAGCAGTACTTC. This codes for CASTSQGALYEQYF. This chain uses TRBV6-5 with TRBJ2-7; 8 positions match TRBD1. Germline assignment: CDR1 MNHEY and CDR2 SVGAGI. The CDR3 has 14 amino acids. J lost 3 bases, V lost 7 bases, and 8 bases had no gene match.

V and J are TRBV4-3 and TRBJ2-3; the D gene is possibly TRBD1 (7 bases). CDR3 length: 14 amino acids. Germline V gene sequence: CDR1 LGHNA, CDR2 YSLEER. V gave up 8 bases and J gave up 2 bases, with 14 bases separating them. The CDR3: CASGGDRATDTQYF. DNA for the CDR3: TGCGCCAGCGGCGGGGACAGAGCCACAGATACGCAGTATTTT.

The rearrangement joins TRBV5-1 to TRBJ2-3, with D unresolved. V lost 0 bases to trimming and J lost 1 base, with 9 bases between them. Looked up from germline, CDR1 is SGHRS and CDR2 is YFSETQ. This CDR3 has 15 amino acids. The CDR3 DNA follows: TGCGCCAGCAGCTTGGCCGACGGGCGCACAGATACGCAGTATTTT. Protein: CASSLADGRTDTQYF.

V and J are TRBV29-1 and TRBJ2-6, with D perhaps matching TRBD1 (5 bases). The V end lost 6 bases, the J end lost 0 bases, and 15 bases lay between the germline ends. Germline V CDR1 and CDR2: SQVTM, ANQGSEA. The CDR3 is 16 amino acids. The CDR3 DNA follows: TGCAGCGTCGGACACGGCGAACTCTCTGGGGCCAACGTCCTGACTTTC. The encoded protein is CSVGHGELSGANVLTF.

The chain carries TRBV6-1 and TRBJ1-1, with D unclear. This CDR3 is 14 amino acids long. Deletions cut 2 bases from V and 2 bases from J, with 9 bases between. From germline, CDR1 is MNHNS and CDR2 SASEGT. The CDR3 DNA sequence: TGTGCCAGCAGTGAAAATAACTTAAACACTGAAGCTTTCTTT. This sequence encodes CASSENNLNTEAFF.

CDR3 DNA: TGTGCCAGCAGCTTAGGCTACAATCTCTCTGGAAACACCATATATTTT. It encodes CASSLGYNLSGNTIYF. The chain has TRBV13 and TRBJ1-3; D remains ambiguous. The germline V gene has CDR1 PRHDT and CDR2 FYEKMQ (reference sequence). This CDR3 comprises 16 residues. Trimming took off 0 bases at V and 0 bases at J, with 9 bases between the two ends.

In its sample, this clone ranks as medium-sized (0.01 to 0.1%). V gene TRBV2 combines with J gene TRBJ1-1, with D uncertain. Trimming cost V 4 bases and J 4 bases, with 13 bases left between them. The CDR3 is 14 residues long. Germline values: CDR1 SNHLY, CDR2 FYNNEI. Here the CDR3 reads CASSAEIRSTEAFF. DNA for the CDR3: TGTGCCAGCAGTGCGGAGATTAGAAGCACTGAAGCTTTCTTT.

The chain uses TRBV4-2 and TRBJ2-1; TRBD2 is a possible D gene (6 bases). V lost 6 bases, J lost 9 bases, and 18 bases lay in between. CDR3 length equals 14 residues. Germline CDR1 LGHNA, CDR2 YNFKEQ. The CDR3 region has the DNA TGTGCCAGCAGACCCGACGGGGGACCCAGTGAGCAGTTCTTC. It codes for CASRPDGGPSEQFF.

The chain couples TRBV6-5 to TRBJ2-5, with 14 bases that match TRBD2. After removal of 4 bases from V and 4 bases from J, the junction contained 5 bases not matched to a gene. There are 16 residues in the CDR3. Looked up from germline, CDR1 is MNHEY and CDR2 is SVGAGI. CDR3 sequence (DNA): TGTGCCAGCAGTTTCTCCGGGACTAGCGGGGGAGAGACCCAGTACTTC. Amino acids: CASSFSGTSGGETQYF.

The rearrangement links TRBV7-9 to TRBJ1-2, with 12 bases lining up with TRBD1. The V and J ends lost 3 bases and 13 bases, in that order; junction bases with no gene match: 12. CDR1 and CDR2 (germline): SEHNR, FQNEAQ (reference sequence). This CDR3 spans 15 amino acids. This CDR3 reads CASSLDGTGGFSSTF. As DNA, the CDR3 is TGTGCCAGCAGCTTGGATGGGACAGGGGGCTTTTCGTCCACCTTC.

This CDR3 is CASSLTAGDSYEQYF. The CDR3 DNA follows: TGTGCCAGCAGCTTGACGGCAGGAGATTCCTACGAGCAGTACTTC. The chain employs TRBV5-5 and TRBJ2-7; D unresolved. CDR1 SGHKS and CDR2 YYEKEE come from the germline V gene (reference sequence). CDR3 length: 15 residues. Trimming left V 1 base short and J 1 base short, with 12 bases between.

The CDR3 DNA sequence: TGTGCCAGCAGCTTCGTTCCTTCCGAGCAGTACTTC. Translating it yields CASSFVPSEQYF. J is TRBJ2-7 and V is TRBV5-5; D remains unclear. Germline loops: CDR1 SGHKS, CDR2 YYEKEE (reference sequence). Trimming pared 2 bases from V and 6 bases from J, leaving 9 bases between. The CDR3 length is 12 residues. The entire variable domain, with the rest obtained from reference TRBV5-5 and TRBJ2-7, is as follows: DAGVTQSPTHLIKTRGQQVTLRCSPISGHKSVSWYQQVLGQGPQFIFQYYEKEERGRGNFPDRFSARQFPNYSSELNVNALLLGDSALYLCASSFVPSEQYFGPGTRLTVT.

This clone was detected a few times. The chain couples TRBV6-5 to TRBJ2-1; D call uncertain. The CDR3 length is 14 residues. Trimming cost V 6 bases and J 9 bases, with 18 bases left between them. Germline V lookup: CDR1 MNHEY, CDR2 SVGAGI. The CDR3 reads CASSLGYPSTEQFF. Written as DNA, the CDR3 is TGTGCCAGCAGCCTCGGGTATCCAAGCACTGAGCAGTTCTTC.

The chain joins TRBV7-7 to TRBJ2-7; 9 bases match TRBD2. After removal of 1 base from V and 5 bases from J, the junction contained 6 bases not matched to a gene. Germline V gene data show CDR1 as SSHAT and CDR2 as FNYEAQ (reference sequence). This CDR3 has 15 amino acids. Here the CDR3 DNA reads TGTGCCAGCAGCTTAGACGGCGGGGGGGCGGACGAGCAGTACTTC. Translation: CASSLDGGGADEQYF.